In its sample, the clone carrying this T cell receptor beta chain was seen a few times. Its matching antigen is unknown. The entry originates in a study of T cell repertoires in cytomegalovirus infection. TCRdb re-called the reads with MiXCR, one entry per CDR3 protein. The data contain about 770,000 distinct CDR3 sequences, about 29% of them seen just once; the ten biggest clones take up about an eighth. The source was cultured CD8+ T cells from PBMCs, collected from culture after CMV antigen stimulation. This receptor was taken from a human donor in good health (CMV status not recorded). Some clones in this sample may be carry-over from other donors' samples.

CDR3 protein: CASSLDLGQQNTEAFF. In DNA, the CDR3 is TGCGCCAGCAGCTTGGACCTTGGACAGCAGAACACTGAAGCTTTCTTT. V gene TRBV5-1 combines with J gene TRBJ1-1; D is perhaps TRBD1 (6 bases). V lost 0 bases and J 1 base, leaving 13 bases between the germline ends. This CDR3 has 16 amino acids. CDR1 is SGHRS, CDR2 YFSETQ, per germline.